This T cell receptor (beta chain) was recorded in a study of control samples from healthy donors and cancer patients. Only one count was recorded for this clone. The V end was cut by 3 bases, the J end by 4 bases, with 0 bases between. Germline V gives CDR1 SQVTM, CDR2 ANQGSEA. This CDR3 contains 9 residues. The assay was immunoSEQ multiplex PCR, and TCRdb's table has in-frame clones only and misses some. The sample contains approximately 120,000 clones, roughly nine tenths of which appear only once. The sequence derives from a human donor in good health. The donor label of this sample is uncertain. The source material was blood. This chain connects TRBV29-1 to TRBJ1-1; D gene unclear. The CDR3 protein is CSVDTEAFF. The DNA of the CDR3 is TGCAGCGTTGACACTGAAGCTTTCTTT.